This T cell receptor (beta chain) was found in a study of cytomegalovirus exposure and HLA in healthy donors. Use of 60 Vbeta and 13 Jbeta primers characterized the PCR. TCRdb keeps only in-frame clones here, not all; method: immunoSEQ multiplex PCR. The table lists 95,000 to 150,000 clones, about 80% of them singletons. Trimming took off 1 base at V and 4 bases at J, with 10 bases between the two ends. In germline, CDR1 is MDHEN, CDR2 SYDVKM. CDR3 size: 14 residues. The origin of this receptor is a man younger than 45 in good health and CMV-seronegative. The V call is TRBV28, the J call TRBJ1-2; tentatively, D is TRBD1 (5 bases). The specimen was PBMCs. The CDR3 DNA reads as TGTGCCAGCAGTTTATTGGGACTGGCCTATGGCTACACCTTC. Translation: CASSLLGLAYGYTF.